This T cell receptor beta chain derives from a study of shared clonotypes between healthy human individuals. Broader study findings: In the sorted subsets, rarefaction showed sequencing was incomplete despite large depth. About 5% of naive CD4 clonotypes were shared across a few donors.

Germline CDR1 is SQVTM and CDR2 is ANQGSEA. The CDR3 covers 14 residues. The germline V and J ends were trimmed by 4 bases and 1 base, with 13 bases remaining between them. About 30,000 T cell genomes, or about 0.2 ug DNA, went into the sorted-subset replicate PCRs. Produced via immunoSEQ multiplex PCR; TCRdb's table is partial and in-frame only. The sample lists more than 500,000 clones; about 95% were seen once. Positively selected for CCR7, the CD45RO-negative cells used as naive CD8 cells excluded terminally differentiated effector memory CD45RA+ cells. Regarding this clone: Its antigen is unknown.

Sequencing used naive CD8+ T cells sorted from blood. The sequence derives from a young woman in good health. The genes are TRBV29-1 and TRBJ1-1, with D unresolved. The CDR3 DNA reads TGCAGCGTTGCCCCCACTCAACCGAACACTGAAGCTTTCTTT. Amino acids: CSVAPTQPNTEAFF.